The clone carrying this T cell receptor beta chain was recorded many times. Antigen unknown. This sample is part of a study of naive and memory T cell subsets. Two oligonucleotides, mixed equimolar, formed the beta constant-region primer covering TRBC1 and TRBC2. MiXCR was run by TCRdb on the UMI-ligation and nested PCR reads, yielding one entry per CDR3 protein. In the table there are around 90,000 distinct CDR3 sequences, 7% to 8% of which are singletons. The study, taken as a whole, reports: Over 85% of naive TCR sequences appeared only once, unlike memory subsets.

V dropped 2 bases and J dropped 8; count of bases not matched to a gene: 9. CDR1 and CDR2 (germline): MNHEY, SVGAGI. The CDR3 covers 15 residues. The chain recombines TRBV6-5 with TRBJ1-1; 9 bases line up with TRBD1. The sample comprised central memory CD4+ T cells from blood. This receptor was obtained from a human donor in good health. This CDR3 reads CASSYGPLGTGEAFF. In DNA form, the CDR3 reads TGTGCCAGCAGTTACGGCCCCTTGGGGACAGGGGAAGCTTTCTTT.